Here is one T cell receptor beta chain with its context. This clone was seen more than once but under ten times. Its antigen specificity is not known. No clone much larger than this one lies a single base away; base qualities are absent. These data belong to a study of beta chain features in type 1 diabetes (dated by TCRdb to the late 2010s). At the level of the whole study: No differences in mean age, gender distribution, total cell number or subset yield were found between patients and healthy donors. In the study, recently diagnosed type 1 diabetes patients and matched healthy donors were compared on the TCRB repertoires of their sorted circulating CD4+ T cell subsets. Regulatory and stem cell-like memory subsets were obtained from only 8 patients and roughly eight healthy donors, while naive and central memory subsets were obtained from all 28 donors. A total of about 100,000,000 sorted cells were examined across all samples, and RNA yield correlated strongly with the number of cells per subset. Overall study results and their limits: Shorter templates might have been favored by PCR, but patient and control samples were amplified and corrected together, so both groups would have been affected equally by any skew. Because cDNA rather than genomic DNA was sequenced, highly expressing activated cells could have been over-represented, although no difference in activation and CD3 levels was found between groups. Naive, central memory and regulatory TCRB repertoires appeared more similar among patients than among healthy donors. Fewer insertions and more nucleotide deletions at VDJ recombination sites were observed in patients with type 1 diabetes, implying thymic rearrangement abnormalities. In all four CD4+ subsets, TCRB CDR3 length was moderately but significantly shorter in type 1 diabetes patients. HLA sub-analyses involved small numbers of individuals, so any influence of HLA type on TCRB rearrangement remained unresolved.

Each donor gave one peripheral blood draw, roughly 120 mL on average, collected into heparinised tubes. Using a panel that included CD45RO, CCR7, CD25, CD127, CD95 and CD27, naive, central memory, regulatory and stem cell-like memory CD4+ T cells were sorted on a BD FACSAria II. Purity was above 98% for every sorted population. PBMCs were isolated immediately by Lymphoprep density gradient centrifugation and stained directly without culture. Samples were stained and sorted in pairs, with one healthy donor and one patient per experiment, so that batch effects were minimized. The entire amount of isolated RNA was reverse transcribed using the High Capacity cDNA Reverse Transcription Kit, so the sequenced TCRB transcripts were expressed ones. Deep immunoSEQ sequencing was performed on naive, central memory and regulatory T cell samples, with an average of roughly 3.5 million total reads per sample. After sorted cells were lysed in RLT buffer, RNA was extracted with DNase-treated RNeasy Micro or Mini kits, with the choice depending on cell number. Each cell subset was processed separately to prevent cross-contamination, with patient and healthy donor samples processed together. Using the immunoSEQ multiplex PCR, TCRB sequences were amplified from cDNA into 87-bp fragments spanning the CDR3 region. The amplicons were sequenced using the Illumina HiSeq platform. The authors' analysis ran thus. PCR bias was computationally corrected using synthetic template baselines, reads within Hamming distance 2 were collapsed, and singletons that could not be merged were discarded. Reads were aligned to IMGT to assign V, D and J genes, CDR3 length, and insertions or deletions at six rearrangement sites. Within each subset, clonotype counts were normalized to the number of sorted cells before true diversity and Gini coefficients were calculated with the tcR R package. Repertoire sharing was quantified using the overlap coefficient calculated on TCRB nucleotide sequences. Out-of-frame TCRB sequences from naive cells were analyzed to stand in for the pre-selection repertoire. The table was pulled from immuneACCESS by TCRdb, which kept in-frame rearrangements only. Such tables lose some clones; where checked, under half of the loss comes from unresolved V genes, and the rest has no known cause. V and J calls and clone size are given by that table; D and trimming were obtained from the DNA. For this sample the table gives about 350,000 clones, of which around a fifth were detected only once. Together, the top ten hold about 0.045% of the sample.

Inclusive of the bounding cysteine and phenylalanine, the CDR3 is 14 residues long. Only the CDR3 region is kept as DNA, spanning 42 bases read in frame from base 1. The germline V gene gives CDR1 as SGHTA and CDR2 as FQGTGA. Clipping removes 3 bases from V and 9 bases from J, with 3 as the unmatched junction base count. The sequenced sample was naive CD4+ T cells from blood. Interpreted using the paper, the cell subset or site label stands for: true naive CD4+ T cells. This TCR was recovered from a woman aged 18-29 years in good health. This receptor chain uses TRBV7-3 and TRBJ2-1; 12 central bases correspond to TRBD1. The bases read TGTGCCAGCAGCTTGGGACAGGGGGCGGCTGAGCAGTTCTTC. It specifies CASSLGQGAAEQFF.